This record concerns one TCR beta chain sequence. The antigen remains undetermined. This specimen comes from a study of T cell responses to AZD1222 COVID-19 vaccine. Study as a whole: Timing groups of about 4 and about 12 weeks for second doses were pooled. Study-level findings and limits: Females outnumbered males among donors, who were mostly white British; clonal diversity was possibly underestimated. Vaccine-related CD4 TCRs covered spike, predominating at 160-218 and 743-854.

The repertoire was sequenced with immunoSEQ multiplex PCR; TCRdb's copy has only in-frame clones and lacks some. The table records 250,000 or so clones, about 92% of them present only once. The CDR3 runs to 15 residues. In germline, CDR1 is SEHNR, CDR2 FQNEAQ (reference sequence). The J segment lost 4 bases and the V segment lost 4 bases, leaving 10 bases of the junction unmatched. This receptor was identified in an adult in good health. Here the sequenced sample was peripheral blood, taken on day 0 of AZD1222 vaccination. This chain uses TRBV7-9 with TRBJ2-7; 7 bases match TRBD2. The CDR3 sequence is CASSSAIAGRYEQYF. CDR3 coding DNA: TGTGCCAGCAGCTCGGCGATAGCGGGCAGGTACGAGCAGTACTTC. The full variable domain, with the rest looked up from reference TRBV7-9 and TRBJ2-7, is DTGVSQNPRHKITKRGQNVTFRCDPISEHNRLYWYRQTLGQGPEFLTYFQNEAQLEKSRLLSDRFSAERPKGSFSTLEIQRTEQGDSAMYLCASSSAIAGRYEQYFGPGTRLTVT.